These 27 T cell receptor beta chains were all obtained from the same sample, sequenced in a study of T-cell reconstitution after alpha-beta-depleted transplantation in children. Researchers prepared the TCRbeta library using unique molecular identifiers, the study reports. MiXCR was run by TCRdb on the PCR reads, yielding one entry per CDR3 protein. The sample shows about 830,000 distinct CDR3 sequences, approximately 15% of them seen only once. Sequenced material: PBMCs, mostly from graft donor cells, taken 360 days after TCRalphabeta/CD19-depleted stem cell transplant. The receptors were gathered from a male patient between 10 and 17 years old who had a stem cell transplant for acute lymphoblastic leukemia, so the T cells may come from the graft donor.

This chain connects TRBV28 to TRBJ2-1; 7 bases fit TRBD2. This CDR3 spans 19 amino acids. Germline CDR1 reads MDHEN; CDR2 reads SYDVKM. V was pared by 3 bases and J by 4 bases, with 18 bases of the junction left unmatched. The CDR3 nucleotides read TGTGCCAGCAGTTTCCCGCCTAATGGGGGAGGGCCGGGGTACAATGAGCAGTTCTTC. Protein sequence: CASSFPPNGGGPGYNEQFF.

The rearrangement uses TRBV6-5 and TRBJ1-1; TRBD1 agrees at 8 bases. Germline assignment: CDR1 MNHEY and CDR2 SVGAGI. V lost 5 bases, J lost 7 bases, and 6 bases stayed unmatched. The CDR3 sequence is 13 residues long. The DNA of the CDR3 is TGTGCCAGCAGTCAGGGGGCAACAGGTGAAGCTTTCTTT. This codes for CASSQGATGEAFF.

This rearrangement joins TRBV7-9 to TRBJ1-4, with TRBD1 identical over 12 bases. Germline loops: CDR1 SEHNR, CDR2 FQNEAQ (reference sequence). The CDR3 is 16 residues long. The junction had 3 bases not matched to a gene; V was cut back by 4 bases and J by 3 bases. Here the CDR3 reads CASSWDRGPANEKLFF. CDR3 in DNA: TGTGCCAGCAGCTGGGACAGGGGGCCGGCTAATGAAAAACTGTTTTTT.

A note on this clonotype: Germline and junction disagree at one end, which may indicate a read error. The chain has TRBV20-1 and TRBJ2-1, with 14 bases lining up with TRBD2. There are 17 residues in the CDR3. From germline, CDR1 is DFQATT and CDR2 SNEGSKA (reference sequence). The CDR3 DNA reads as TGCGGTGCTAGCAGTCCCGGGACTAGCGGGAGCTACAATGAGCAGTTCTTC. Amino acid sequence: CGASSPGTSGSYNEQFF.

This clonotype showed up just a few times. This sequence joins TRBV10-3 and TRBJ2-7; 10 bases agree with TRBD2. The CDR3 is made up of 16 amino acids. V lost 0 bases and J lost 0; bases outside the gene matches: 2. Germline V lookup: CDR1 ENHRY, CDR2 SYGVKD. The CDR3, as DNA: TGTGCCATCAGTGAGTCAACTAGCGGGGTCTCCTACGAGCAGTACTTC. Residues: CAISESTSGVSYEQYF.

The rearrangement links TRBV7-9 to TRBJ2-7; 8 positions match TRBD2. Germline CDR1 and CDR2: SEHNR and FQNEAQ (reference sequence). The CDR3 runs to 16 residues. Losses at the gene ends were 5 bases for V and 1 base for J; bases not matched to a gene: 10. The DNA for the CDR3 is TGTGCCAGCAGCCTCTCCCGGGTAGCGGGATCCTACGAGCAGTACTTC. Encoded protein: CASSLSRVAGSYEQYF.

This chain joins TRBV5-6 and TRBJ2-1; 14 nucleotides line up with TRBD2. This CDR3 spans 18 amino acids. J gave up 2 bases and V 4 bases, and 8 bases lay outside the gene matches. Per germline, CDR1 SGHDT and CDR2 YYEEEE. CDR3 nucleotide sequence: TGTGCCAGCAGCCTCCCGGGACTAGCGGGAGCGCCCTACAATGAGCAGTTCTTC. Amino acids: CASSLPGLAGAPYNEQFF.

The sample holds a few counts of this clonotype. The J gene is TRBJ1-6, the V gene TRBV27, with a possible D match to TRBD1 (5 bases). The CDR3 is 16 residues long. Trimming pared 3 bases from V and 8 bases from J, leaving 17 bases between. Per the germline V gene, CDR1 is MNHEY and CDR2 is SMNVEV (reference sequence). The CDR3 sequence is CASSFTGRGKDSPLHF. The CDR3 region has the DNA TGTGCCAGCAGTTTTACGGGGAGGGGAAAAGATTCACCCCTCCACTTT.

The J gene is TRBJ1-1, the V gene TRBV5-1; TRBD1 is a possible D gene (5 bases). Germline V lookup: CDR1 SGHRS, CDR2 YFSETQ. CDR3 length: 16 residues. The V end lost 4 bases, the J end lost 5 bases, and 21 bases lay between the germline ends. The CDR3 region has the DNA TGCGCCAGCAGCAAGCGCCTGGGGGGGAGTGGGACTGAAGCTTTCTTT. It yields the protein CASSKRLGGSGTEAFF. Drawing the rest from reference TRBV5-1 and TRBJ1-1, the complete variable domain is KAGVTQTPRYLIKTRGQQVTLSCSPISGHRSVSWYQQTPGQGLQFLFEYFSETQRNKGNFPGRFSGRQFSNSRSEMNVSTLELGDSALYLCASSKRLGGSGTEAFFGQGTRLTVV.

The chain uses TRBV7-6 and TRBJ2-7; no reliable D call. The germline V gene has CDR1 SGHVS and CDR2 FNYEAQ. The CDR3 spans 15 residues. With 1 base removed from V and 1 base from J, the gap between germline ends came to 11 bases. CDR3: CASSLGPTRSYEQYF. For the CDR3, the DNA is TGTGCCAGCAGCTTAGGACCTACACGGTCCTACGAGCAGTACTTC.

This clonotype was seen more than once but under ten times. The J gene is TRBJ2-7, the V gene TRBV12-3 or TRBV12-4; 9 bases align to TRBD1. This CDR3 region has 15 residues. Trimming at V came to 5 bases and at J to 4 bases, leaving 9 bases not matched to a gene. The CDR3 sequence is CASSPPRDRVYEQYF. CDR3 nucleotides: TGTGCCAGCAGTCCCCCCCGGGACAGGGTTTACGAGCAGTACTTC.

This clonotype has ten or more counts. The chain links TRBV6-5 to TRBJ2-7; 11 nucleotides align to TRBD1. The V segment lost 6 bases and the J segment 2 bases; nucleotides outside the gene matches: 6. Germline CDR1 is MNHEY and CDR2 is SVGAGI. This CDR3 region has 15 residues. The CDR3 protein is CASRYSGQGAYEQYF. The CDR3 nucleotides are TGTGCCAGCAGATATTCGGGACAGGGGGCCTACGAGCAGTACTTC.

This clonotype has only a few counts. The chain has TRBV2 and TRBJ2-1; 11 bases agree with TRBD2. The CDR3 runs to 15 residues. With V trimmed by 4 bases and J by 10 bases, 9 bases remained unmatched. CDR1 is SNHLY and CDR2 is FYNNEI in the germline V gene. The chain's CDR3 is CASSVVVTSGSEQFF. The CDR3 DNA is TGTGCCAGCAGTGTTGTAGTTACTAGCGGGAGCGAGCAGTTCTTC.

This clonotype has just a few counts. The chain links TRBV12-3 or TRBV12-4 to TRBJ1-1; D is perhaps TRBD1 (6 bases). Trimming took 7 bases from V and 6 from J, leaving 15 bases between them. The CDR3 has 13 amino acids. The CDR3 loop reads CASTNRAVAEAFF. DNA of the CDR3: TGTGCCAGCACCAACAGGGCGGTCGCTGAAGCTTTCTTT.

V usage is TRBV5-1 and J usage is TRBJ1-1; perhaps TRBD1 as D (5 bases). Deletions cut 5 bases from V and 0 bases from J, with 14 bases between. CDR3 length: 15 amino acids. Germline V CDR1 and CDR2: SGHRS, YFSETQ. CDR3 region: CASSNGGRVNTEAFF. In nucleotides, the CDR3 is TGCGCCAGCAGTAACGGAGGCAGGGTGAACACTGAAGCTTTCTTT.

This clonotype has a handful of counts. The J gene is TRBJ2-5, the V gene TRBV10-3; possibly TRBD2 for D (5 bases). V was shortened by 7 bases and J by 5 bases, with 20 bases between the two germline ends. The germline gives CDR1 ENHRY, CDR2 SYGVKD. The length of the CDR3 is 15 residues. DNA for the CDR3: TGTGCCATCATGGCCCCCGGGAAGGGCTTTGAGACCCAGTACTTC. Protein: CAIMAPGKGFETQYF.

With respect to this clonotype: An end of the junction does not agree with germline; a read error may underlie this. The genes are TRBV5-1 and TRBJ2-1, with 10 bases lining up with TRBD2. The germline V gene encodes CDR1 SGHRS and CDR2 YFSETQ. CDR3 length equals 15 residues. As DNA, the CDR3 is TGCGCCAGCAGCCCGACTAGCGGGTTTTACAGTGAGCAGTTCTTC. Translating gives CASSPTSGFYSEQFF.

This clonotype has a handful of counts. The CDR3 loop is CASSPRLLKGGRTYEQYF. CDR3 DNA sequence: TGTGCCAGCTCACCAAGACTTCTTAAGGGGGGTAGAACCTACGAGCAGTACTTC. V gene TRBV18 combines with J gene TRBJ2-7; D assignment may be TRBD1 or TRBD2 (6 bases each). The CDR3 has 18 amino acids. Germline V gene data show CDR1 as KGHSH and CDR2 as LQKENI. V dropped 2 bases and J dropped 2 bases, with 22 bases sitting between them.

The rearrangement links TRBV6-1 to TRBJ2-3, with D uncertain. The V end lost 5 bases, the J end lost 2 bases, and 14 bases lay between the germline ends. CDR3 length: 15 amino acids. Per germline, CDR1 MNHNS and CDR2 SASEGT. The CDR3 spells CASSPAIRHTDTQYF. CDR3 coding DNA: TGTGCCAGCAGTCCCGCGATCCGACACACAGATACGCAGTATTTT.

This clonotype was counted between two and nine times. This chain's CDR3 is CASSPRQVTTYEQYF. For the CDR3, the DNA is TGTGCCAGCAGCCCGAGACAGGTGACGACCTACGAGCAGTACTTC. This sequence joins TRBV7-9 and TRBJ2-7; possible D gene TRBD1, 6 bases. V lost 5 bases and J lost 2, with 16 bases in between. Germline CDR1 reads SEHNR; CDR2 reads FQNEAQ (reference sequence). CDR3 length: 15 amino acids.

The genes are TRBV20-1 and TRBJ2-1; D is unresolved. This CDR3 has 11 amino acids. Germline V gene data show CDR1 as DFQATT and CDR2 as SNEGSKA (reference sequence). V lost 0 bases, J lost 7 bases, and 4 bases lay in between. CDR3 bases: TGCAGTGCTAGAGAATCTAATGAGCAGTTCTTC. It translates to CSARESNEQFF.

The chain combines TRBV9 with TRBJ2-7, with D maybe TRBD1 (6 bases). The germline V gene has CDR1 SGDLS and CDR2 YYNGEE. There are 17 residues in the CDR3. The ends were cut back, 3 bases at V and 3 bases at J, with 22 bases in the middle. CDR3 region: CASSATEQGPAFYEQYF. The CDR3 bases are TGTGCCAGCAGCGCCACAGAACAGGGCCCGGCCTTCTACGAGCAGTACTTC.

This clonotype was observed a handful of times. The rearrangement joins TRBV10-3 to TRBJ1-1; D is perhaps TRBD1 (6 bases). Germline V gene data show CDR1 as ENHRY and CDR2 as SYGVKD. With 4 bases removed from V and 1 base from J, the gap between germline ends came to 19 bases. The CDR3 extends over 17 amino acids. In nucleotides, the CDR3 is TGTGCCATCAGTGCACCCAGGGGATTGGGCCGGAACACTGAAGCTTTCTTT. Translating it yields CAISAPRGLGRNTEAFF.

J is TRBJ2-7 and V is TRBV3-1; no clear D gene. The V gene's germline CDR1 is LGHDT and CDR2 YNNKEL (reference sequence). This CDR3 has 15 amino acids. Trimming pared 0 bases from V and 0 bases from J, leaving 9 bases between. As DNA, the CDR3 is TGTGCCAGCAGCCAAGATTTCAGGAGCTCCTACGAGCAGTACTTC. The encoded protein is CASSQDFRSSYEQYF.

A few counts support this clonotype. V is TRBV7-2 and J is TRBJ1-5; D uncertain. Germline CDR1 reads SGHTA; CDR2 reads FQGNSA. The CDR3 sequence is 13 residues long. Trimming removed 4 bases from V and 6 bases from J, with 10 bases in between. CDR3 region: CASSSIGGQPQHF. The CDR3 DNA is TGTGCCAGCAGCTCGATAGGTGGTCAGCCCCAGCATTTT.

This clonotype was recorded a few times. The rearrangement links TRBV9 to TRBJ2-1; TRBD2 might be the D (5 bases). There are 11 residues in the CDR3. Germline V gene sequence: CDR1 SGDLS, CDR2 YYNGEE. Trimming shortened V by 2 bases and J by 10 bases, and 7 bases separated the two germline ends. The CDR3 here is CASSVEVEQFF. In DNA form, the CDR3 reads TGTGCCAGCAGCGTGGAGGTAGAGCAGTTCTTC.

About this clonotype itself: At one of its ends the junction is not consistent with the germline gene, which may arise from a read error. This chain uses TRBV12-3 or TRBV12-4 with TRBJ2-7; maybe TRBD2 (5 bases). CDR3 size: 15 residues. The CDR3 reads CASSIAFTGFYEQYF. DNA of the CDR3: TGTGCCAGCAGTATAGCGTTCACGGGATTCTACGAGCAGTACTTC.